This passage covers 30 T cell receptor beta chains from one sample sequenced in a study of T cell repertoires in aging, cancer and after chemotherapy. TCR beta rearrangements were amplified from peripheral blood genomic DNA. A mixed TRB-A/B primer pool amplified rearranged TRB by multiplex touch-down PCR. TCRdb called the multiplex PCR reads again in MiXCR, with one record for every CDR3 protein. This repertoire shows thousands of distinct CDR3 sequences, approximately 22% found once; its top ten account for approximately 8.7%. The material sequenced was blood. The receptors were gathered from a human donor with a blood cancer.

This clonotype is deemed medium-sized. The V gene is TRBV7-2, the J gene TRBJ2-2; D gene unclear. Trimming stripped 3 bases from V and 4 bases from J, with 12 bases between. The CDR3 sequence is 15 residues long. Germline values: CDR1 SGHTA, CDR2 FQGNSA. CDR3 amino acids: CASSFGPPGTGELFF. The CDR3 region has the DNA TGTGCCAGCAGCTTTGGGCCCCCGGGCACCGGGGAGCTGTTTTTT.

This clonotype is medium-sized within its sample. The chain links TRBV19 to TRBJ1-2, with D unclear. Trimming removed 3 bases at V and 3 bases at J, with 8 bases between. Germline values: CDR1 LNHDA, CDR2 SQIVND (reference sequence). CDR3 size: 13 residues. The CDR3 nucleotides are TGTGCCAGTAGTATCAGCAGGTACTATGGCTACACCTTC. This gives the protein CASSISRYYGYTF.

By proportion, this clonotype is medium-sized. The CDR3 is CASSRGTSETGELFF. The CDR3 DNA reads TGTGCCAGTAGTAGGGGGACTAGCGAAACCGGGGAGCTGTTTTTT. The chain combines TRBV19 with TRBJ2-2, with 10 bases matching TRBD2. With 4 bases clipped from V and 5 bases from J, the junction kept 4 bases outside the gene matches. From germline, CDR1 is LNHDA and CDR2 SQIVND (reference sequence). This CDR3 is built from 15 residues.

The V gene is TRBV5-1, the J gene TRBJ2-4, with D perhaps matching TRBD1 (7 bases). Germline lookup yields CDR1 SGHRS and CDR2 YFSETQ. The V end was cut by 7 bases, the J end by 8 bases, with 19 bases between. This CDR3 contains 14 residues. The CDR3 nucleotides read TGCGCCAGCTCCCCAGGGGGGAGTGAGGACATTCAGTACTTC. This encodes CASSPGGSEDIQYF.

CDR3 residues: CASSLRVQETQYF. The DNA for the CDR3 is TGCGCCAGCAGCTTGAGGGTTCAAGAGACCCAGTACTTC. The V gene is TRBV5-1, the J gene TRBJ2-5; D remains ambiguous. Germline assignment: CDR1 SGHRS and CDR2 YFSETQ. With 1 base removed from V and 2 bases from J, the gap between germline ends came to 6 bases. CDR3 length: 13 residues. The full variable domain, rest sourced from reference TRBV5-1 and TRBJ2-5, is KAGVTQTPRYLIKTRGQQVTLSCSPISGHRSVSWYQQTPGQGLQFLFEYFSETQRNKGNFPGRFSGRQFSNSRSEMNVSTLELGDSALYLCASSLRVQETQYFGPGTRLLVL.

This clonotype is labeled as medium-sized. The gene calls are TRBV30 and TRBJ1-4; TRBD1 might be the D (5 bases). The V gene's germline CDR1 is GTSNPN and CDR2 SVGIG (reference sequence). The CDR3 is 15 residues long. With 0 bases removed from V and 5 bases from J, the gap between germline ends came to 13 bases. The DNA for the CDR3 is TGTGCCTGGAGTGTACTGCAGGGCCCAAATGAAAAACTGTTTTTT. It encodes CAWSVLQGPNEKLFF.

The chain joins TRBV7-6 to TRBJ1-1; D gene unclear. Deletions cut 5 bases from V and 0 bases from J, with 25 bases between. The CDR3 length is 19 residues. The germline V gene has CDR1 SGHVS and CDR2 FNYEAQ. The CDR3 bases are TGTGCCAGCAGCACCGCGAGTCCGGCCTCTGGACCCATGAACACTGAAGCTTTCTTT. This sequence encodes CASSTASPASGPMNTEAFF.

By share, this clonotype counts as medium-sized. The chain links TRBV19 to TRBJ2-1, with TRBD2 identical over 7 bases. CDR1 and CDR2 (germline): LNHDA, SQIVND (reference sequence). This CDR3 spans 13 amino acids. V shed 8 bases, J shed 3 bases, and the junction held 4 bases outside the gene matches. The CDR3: CASGPSGYNEQFF. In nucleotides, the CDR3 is TGTGCCAGTGGGCCTAGCGGCTACAATGAGCAGTTCTTC. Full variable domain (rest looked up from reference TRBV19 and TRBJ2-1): DGGITQSPKYLFRKEGQNVTLSCEQNLNHDAMYWYRQDPGQGLRLIYYSQIVNDFQKGDIAEGYSVSREKKESFPLTVTSAQKNPTAFYLCASGPSGYNEQFFGPGTRLTVL.

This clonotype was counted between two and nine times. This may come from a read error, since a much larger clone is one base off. The CDR3 is CATSRVVVGGHQETQYF. Here the CDR3 DNA reads TGTGCCACCAGCAGAGTAGTAGTGGGAGGGCACCAAGAGACCCAGTACTTC. This rearrangement joins TRBV15 to TRBJ2-5, with 7 bases identical to TRBD2. J lost 0 bases, V lost 1 base, and 8 bases had no gene match. The CDR3 sequence is 17 residues long. Germline values: CDR1 LNHNV, CDR2 YYDKDF (reference sequence).

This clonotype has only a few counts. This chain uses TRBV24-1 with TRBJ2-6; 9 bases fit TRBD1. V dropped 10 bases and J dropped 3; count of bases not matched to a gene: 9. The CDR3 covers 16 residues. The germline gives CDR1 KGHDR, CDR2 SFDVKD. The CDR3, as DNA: TGTGCCACGGGGGACAGGGTGCCGGGTGGGGCCAACGTCCTGACTTTC. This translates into CATGDRVPGGANVLTF.

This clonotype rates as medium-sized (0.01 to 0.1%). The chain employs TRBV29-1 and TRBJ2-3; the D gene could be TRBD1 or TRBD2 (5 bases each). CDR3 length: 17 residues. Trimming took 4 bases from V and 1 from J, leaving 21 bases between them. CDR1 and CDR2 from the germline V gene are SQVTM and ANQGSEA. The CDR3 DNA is TGCAGCGTTGGGGGGTATCGACGGTTGGGGGGCACAGATACGCAGTATTTT. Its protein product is CSVGGYRRLGGTDTQYF.

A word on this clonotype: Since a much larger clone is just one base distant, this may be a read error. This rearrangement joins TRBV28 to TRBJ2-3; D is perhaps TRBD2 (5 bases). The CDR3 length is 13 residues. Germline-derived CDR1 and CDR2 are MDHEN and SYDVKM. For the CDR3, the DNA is TGTGCCAGTAGTATCAACGGAGCGGATAAGCAGTATTTT. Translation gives CASSINGADKQYF.

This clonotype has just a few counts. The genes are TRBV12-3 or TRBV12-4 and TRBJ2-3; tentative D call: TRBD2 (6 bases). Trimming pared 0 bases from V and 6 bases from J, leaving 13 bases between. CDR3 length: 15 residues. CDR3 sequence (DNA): TGTGCCAGCAGTTTAGCTAGCGGCTGGGGGGATACGCAGTATTTT. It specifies CASSLASGWGDTQYF.

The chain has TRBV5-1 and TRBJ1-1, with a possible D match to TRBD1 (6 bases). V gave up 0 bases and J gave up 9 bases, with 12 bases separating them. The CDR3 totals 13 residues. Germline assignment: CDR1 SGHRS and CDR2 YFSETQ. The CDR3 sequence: CASSLEGGRKAFF. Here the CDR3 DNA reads TGCGCCAGCAGCTTGGAGGGGGGACGGAAAGCTTTCTTT.

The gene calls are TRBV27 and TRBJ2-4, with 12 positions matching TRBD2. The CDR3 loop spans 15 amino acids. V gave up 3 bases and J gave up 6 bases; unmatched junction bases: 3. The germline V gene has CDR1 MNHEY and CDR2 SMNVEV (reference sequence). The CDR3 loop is CASSFMTSGRNIQYF. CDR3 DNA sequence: TGTGCCAGCAGTTTTATGACTAGCGGGAGAAACATTCAGTACTTC.

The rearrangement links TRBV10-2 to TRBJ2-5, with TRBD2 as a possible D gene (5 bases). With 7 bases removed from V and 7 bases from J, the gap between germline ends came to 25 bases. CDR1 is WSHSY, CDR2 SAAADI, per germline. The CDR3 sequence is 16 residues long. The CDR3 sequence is CASTPGADPFYGTQYF. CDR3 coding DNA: TGCGCCAGCACCCCCGGAGCGGACCCCTTCTATGGGACCCAGTACTTC.

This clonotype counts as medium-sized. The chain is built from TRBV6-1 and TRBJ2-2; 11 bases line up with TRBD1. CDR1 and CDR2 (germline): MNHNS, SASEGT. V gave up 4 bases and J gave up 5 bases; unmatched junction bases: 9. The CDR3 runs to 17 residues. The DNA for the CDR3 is TGTGCCAGCAGTGCTCGGACAGGGGGCGCGCTAACCGGGGAGCTGTTTTTT. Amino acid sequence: CASSARTGGALTGELFF.

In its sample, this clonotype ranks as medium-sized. The CDR3 loop is CASRDRAKVPNTGELFF. CDR3 DNA sequence: TGTGCCAGCAGGGACAGGGCTAAGGTCCCGAACACCGGGGAGCTGTTTTTT. V gene TRBV6-1 combines with J gene TRBJ2-2; 8 bases map to TRBD1. Germline CDR1 reads MNHNS; CDR2 reads SASEGT. The CDR3 covers 17 residues. Germline trimming cut 6 bases from V and 0 bases from J; bases unmatched to any gene: 9.

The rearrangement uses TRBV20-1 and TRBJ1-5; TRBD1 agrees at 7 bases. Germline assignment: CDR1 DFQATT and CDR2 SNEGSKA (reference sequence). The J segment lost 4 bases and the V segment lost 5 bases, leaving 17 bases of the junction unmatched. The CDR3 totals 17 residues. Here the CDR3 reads CSAALPQGIGANQPQHF. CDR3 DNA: TGCAGTGCTGCTCTACCACAGGGGATTGGGGCGAATCAGCCCCAGCATTTT.

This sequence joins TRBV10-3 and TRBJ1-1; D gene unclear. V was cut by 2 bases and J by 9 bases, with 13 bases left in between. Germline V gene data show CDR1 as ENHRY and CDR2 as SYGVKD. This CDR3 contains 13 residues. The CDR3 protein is CAISEGRQKKAFF. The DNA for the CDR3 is TGTGCCATCAGTGAGGGCAGGCAGAAAAAAGCTTTCTTT.

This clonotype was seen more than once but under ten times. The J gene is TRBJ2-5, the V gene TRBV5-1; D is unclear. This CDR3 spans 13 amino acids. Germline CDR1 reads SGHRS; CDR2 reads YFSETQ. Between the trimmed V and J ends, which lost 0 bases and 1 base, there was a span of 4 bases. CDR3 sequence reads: CASSLGVQETQYF. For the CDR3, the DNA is TGCGCCAGCAGCTTGGGGGTCCAAGAGACCCAGTACTTC. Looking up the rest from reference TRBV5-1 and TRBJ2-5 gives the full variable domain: KAGVTQTPRYLIKTRGQQVTLSCSPISGHRSVSWYQQTPGQGLQFLFEYFSETQRNKGNFPGRFSGRQFSNSRSEMNVSTLELGDSALYLCASSLGVQETQYFGPGTRLLVL.

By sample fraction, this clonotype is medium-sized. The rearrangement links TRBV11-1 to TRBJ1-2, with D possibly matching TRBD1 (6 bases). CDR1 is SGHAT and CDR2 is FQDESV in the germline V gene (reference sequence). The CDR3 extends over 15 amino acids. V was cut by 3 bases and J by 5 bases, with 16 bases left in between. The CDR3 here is CASSLDARGGYGYTF. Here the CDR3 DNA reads TGTGCCAGCAGCTTGGATGCCAGGGGAGGTTATGGCTACACCTTC. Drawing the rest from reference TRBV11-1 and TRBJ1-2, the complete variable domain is EAEVAQSPRYKITEKSQAVAFWCDPISGHATLYWYRQILGQGPELLVQFQDESVVDDSQLPKDRFSAERLKGVDSTLKIQPAELGDSAMYLCASSLDARGGYGYTFGSGTRLTVV.

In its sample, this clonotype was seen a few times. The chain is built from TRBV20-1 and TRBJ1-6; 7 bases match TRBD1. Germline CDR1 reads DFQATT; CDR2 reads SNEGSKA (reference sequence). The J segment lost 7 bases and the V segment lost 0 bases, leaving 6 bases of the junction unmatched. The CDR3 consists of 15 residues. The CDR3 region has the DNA TGCAGTGCTAGAGATTATCAGGGGGTAAATTCACCCCTCCACTTT. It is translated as CSARDYQGVNSPLHF.

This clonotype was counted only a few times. In nucleotides, the CDR3 is TGTGCCAGCAGCTCAATAACCCGTCCTGAAGCTTTCTTT. It is translated as CASSSITRPEAFF. The chain carries TRBV7-6 and TRBJ1-1; D is ambiguous. CDR3 size: 13 residues. Trimming removed 4 bases at V and 6 bases at J, with 12 bases between. Germline V gene data show CDR1 as SGHVS and CDR2 as FNYEAQ.

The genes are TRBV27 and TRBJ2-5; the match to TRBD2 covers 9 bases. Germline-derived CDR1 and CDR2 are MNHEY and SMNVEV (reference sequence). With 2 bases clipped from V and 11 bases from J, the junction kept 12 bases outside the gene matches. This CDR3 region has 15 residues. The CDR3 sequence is CASSLRLADYNEQYF. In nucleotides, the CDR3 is TGTGCCAGCAGTTTAAGACTAGCGGACTACAATGAGCAGTACTTC.

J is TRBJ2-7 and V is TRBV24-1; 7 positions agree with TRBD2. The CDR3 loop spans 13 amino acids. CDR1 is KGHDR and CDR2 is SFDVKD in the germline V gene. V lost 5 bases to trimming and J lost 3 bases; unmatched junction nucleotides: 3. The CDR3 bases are TGTGCCACCAGTGCCGCGGGGGTCTACGAGCAGTACTTC. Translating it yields CATSAAGVYEQYF.

DNA for the CDR3: TGCAGTGCTGGGCTTCTAGTGGGGTATGGCTACACCTTC. Amino acid sequence: CSAGLLVGYGYTF. The V gene is TRBV20-1, the J gene TRBJ1-2; D is undetermined. Trimming left V 5 bases short and J 5 bases short, with 15 bases between. CDR3 length: 13 residues. The germline CDR1 and CDR2 sequences are DFQATT and SNEGSKA (reference sequence).

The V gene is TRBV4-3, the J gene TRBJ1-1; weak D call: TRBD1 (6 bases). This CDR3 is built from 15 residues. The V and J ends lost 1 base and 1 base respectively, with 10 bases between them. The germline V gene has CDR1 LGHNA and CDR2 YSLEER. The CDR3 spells CASSQAPRGNTEAFF. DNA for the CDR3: TGCGCCAGCAGCCAAGCACCCAGGGGGAACACTGAAGCTTTCTTT.

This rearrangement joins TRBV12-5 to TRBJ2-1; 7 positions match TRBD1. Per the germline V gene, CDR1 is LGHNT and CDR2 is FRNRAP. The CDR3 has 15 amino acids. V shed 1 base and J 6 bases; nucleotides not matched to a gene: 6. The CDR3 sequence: CASGLAGTVFNEQFF. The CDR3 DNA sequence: TGTGCTAGTGGTTTGGCTGGGACAGTCTTCAATGAGCAGTTCTTC.

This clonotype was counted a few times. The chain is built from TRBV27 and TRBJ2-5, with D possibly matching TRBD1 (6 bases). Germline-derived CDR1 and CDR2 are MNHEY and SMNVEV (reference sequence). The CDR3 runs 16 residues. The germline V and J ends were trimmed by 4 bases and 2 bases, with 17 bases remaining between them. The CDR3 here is CASSSRTAVRQETQYF. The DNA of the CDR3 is TGTGCCAGCAGTTCCCGGACAGCAGTTCGACAAGAGACCCAGTACTTC.